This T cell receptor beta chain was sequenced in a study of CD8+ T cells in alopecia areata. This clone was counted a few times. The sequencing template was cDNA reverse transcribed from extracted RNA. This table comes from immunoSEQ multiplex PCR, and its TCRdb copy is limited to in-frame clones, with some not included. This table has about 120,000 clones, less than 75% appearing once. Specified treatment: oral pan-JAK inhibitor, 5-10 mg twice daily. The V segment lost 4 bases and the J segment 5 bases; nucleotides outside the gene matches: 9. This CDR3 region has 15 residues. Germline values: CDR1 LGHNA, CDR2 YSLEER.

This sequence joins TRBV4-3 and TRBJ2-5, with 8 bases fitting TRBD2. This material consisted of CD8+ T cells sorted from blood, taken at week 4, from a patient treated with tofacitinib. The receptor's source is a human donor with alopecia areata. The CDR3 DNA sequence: TGCGCCAGCAGCCTCGGTAGCGGGGAGGGTGAGACCCAGTACTTC. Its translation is CASSLGSGEGETQYF.